The 20 T cell receptor beta chains listed next were all sequenced from one sample in a study of T-cell reconstitution after alpha-beta-depleted transplantation in children (dated by TCRdb to about 2016). The method behind the library was PCR. Sequencing was carried out with an Illumina HiSeq 2500. Molecular barcoding was employed in the preparation of TCR libraries, with unique molecular identifiers being used to normalize TCRbeta repertoire quantification. TCRdb redid the processing of the public reads, applying fastp at Q25 and MiXCR, and retained in-frame beta chains. Each entry merges the rows of one CDR3 protein and shows their most common DNA and genes. Recorded for this sample are under 250,000 distinct CDR3 sequences; about 24% of them occurred a single time. The ten most abundant clones make up about 4.8% of the sample. In light of the paper, this sample's treatment or condition label describes: allogeneic hematopoietic cell transplantation with graft depleted of TCRalphabeta T cells and CD19 B cells.

This specimen was PBMCs, mostly from graft donor cells, taken 360 days after TCRalphabeta/CD19-depleted stem cell transplant. Receptors were obtained from a female patient aged 2 to 10 who had a stem cell transplant for congenital amegakaryocytic thrombocytopenia, so the T cells may come from the graft donor.

The rearrangement joins TRBV7-9 to TRBJ2-3, with 8 nucleotides matching TRBD1. V trimming: 4 bases; J trimming: 10 bases; junction bases outside the gene matches: 4. The CDR3 spans 12 residues. In germline, CDR1 is SEHNR, CDR2 FQNEAQ (reference sequence). The CDR3 region is CASSSGTGPQYF. The CDR3 DNA is TGTGCCAGCAGCTCTGGGACAGGCCCGCAGTATTTT.

The chain is built from TRBV11-2 and TRBJ2-7, with 9 bases identical to TRBD1. The trim removed 1 base at V and 3 bases at J, leaving 16 bases unmatched. The germline V gene encodes CDR1 SGHAT and CDR2 FQNNGV. This CDR3 has 19 amino acids. CDR3 protein: CASSLGDGWTGEVGYEQYF. DNA of the CDR3: TGTGCCAGCAGCTTAGGAGATGGGTGGACAGGGGAAGTTGGCTACGAGCAGTACTTC.

In its sample, this clonotype was seen many times. The rearrangement links TRBV5-1 to TRBJ1-2; D gene unclear. V was cut by 1 base and J by 8 bases, with 9 bases left in between. The germline CDR1 and CDR2 sequences are SGHRS and YFSETQ. CDR3 size: 12 residues. The CDR3 protein is CASSLTGEGYTF. CDR3 DNA sequence: TGCGCCAGCAGCTTGACGGGTGAGGGCTACACCTTC.

In its sample, this clonotype was seen a few times. The chain combines TRBV6-2 or TRBV6-3 with TRBJ2-2; D is possibly TRBD2 (6 bases). Deletions cut 2 bases from V and 2 bases from J, with 9 bases between. The germline V gene encodes CDR1 MNHEY and CDR2 SVGEGT. The CDR3 is made up of 15 amino acids. The CDR3 loop is CASSYGGKNTGELFF. CDR3 coding DNA: TGTGCCAGCAGTTACGGCGGGAAAAACACCGGGGAGCTGTTTTTT.

The chain carries TRBV15 and TRBJ2-1; D unclear. Germline V gene lookup returns CDR1 LNHNV and CDR2 YYDKDF (reference sequence). The CDR3 totals 15 residues. Trimming removed 3 bases from V and 6 bases from J, with 15 bases in between. CDR3 protein: CATSRLPPASNEQFF. The CDR3 DNA follows: TGTGCCACCAGCAGGCTCCCACCCGCTAGCAATGAGCAGTTCTTC. Variable domain in full (rest from reference TRBV15 and TRBJ2-1): DAMVIQNPRYQVTQFGKPVTLSCSQTLNHNVMYWYQQKSSQAPKLLFHYYDKDFNNEADTPDNFQSRRPNTSFCFLDIRSPGLGDTAMYLCATSRLPPASNEQFFGPGTRLTVL.

The table lists this clonotype with a few counts. Compared with germline, one end of the junction differs, possibly owing to a read error. This chain joins TRBV6-6 and TRBJ2-7; a possible D gene is TRBD2 (6 bases). Germline V gives CDR1 MNHNY, CDR2 SVGAGI (reference sequence). The CDR3 runs to 11 residues. The CDR3 loop is CASSYSSGTSF. For the CDR3, the DNA is TGTGCCAGCAGTTACTCTTCCGGGACTTCTTTC.

This clonotype was recorded many times. The genes are TRBV12-3 or TRBV12-4 and TRBJ2-1; 12 bases are a match to TRBD2. Trimming cost V 3 bases and J 6 bases; bases outside gene matches: 3. This CDR3 is 15 amino acids long. In nucleotides, the CDR3 is TGTGCCAGCAGTTTCTGGACTAGCGGGACCAATGAGCAGTTCTTC. It specifies CASSFWTSGTNEQFF.

The chain couples TRBV28 to TRBJ2-5; 9 bases line up with TRBD1. In germline, CDR1 is MDHEN, CDR2 SYDVKM. The CDR3 is made up of 17 amino acids. Losses at the gene ends were 1 base for V and 4 bases for J; bases not matched to a gene: 10. CDR3 residues: CASSLFGTGPGGETQYF. Written as DNA, the CDR3 is TGTGCCAGCAGTTTATTCGGGACAGGGCCCGGGGGAGAGACCCAGTACTTC.

The rearrangement links TRBV28 to TRBJ1-1; 7 bases are a match to TRBD1. Germline assignment: CDR1 MDHEN and CDR2 SYDVKM. The CDR3 contains 15 residues. J lost 4 bases, V lost 4 bases, and 9 bases had no gene match. CDR3 coding DNA: TGTGCCAGCAGTTCCGTCCCCGACAGGGCCACTGAAGCTTTCTTT. Its protein is CASSSVPDRATEAFF.

The chain carries TRBV27 and TRBJ2-1; TRBD2 matches 9 bases. V shed 4 bases and J 8 bases; nucleotides not matched to a gene: 6. Germline V gene data show CDR1 as MNHEY and CDR2 as SMNVEV (reference sequence). The CDR3 has 14 amino acids. The CDR3 DNA is TGTGCCAGCAGTTGGGGCGGGGGGGCTTATGAGCAGTTCTTC. This encodes CASSWGGGAYEQFF.

This chain links TRBV4-3 with TRBJ2-2; TRBD2 agrees at 7 bases. The CDR3 is 14 amino acids. J was trimmed by 4 bases and V by 3 bases; bases with no gene match: 2. Germline values: CDR1 LGHNA, CDR2 YSLEER. The CDR3 nucleotides are TGCGCCAGCAGCCAGCTAGCGGCCACCGGGGAGCTGTTTTTT. It specifies CASSQLAATGELFF.

The gene calls are TRBV5-1 and TRBJ1-1, with 7 positions matching TRBD1. Trimming at V came to 1 base and at J to 4 bases, leaving 4 bases not matched to a gene. The CDR3 spans 14 residues. Germline assignment: CDR1 SGHRS and CDR2 YFSETQ. The CDR3 DNA is TGCGCCAGCAGCTTGCAGGGGGAAGTCACTGAAGCTTTCTTT. Amino acid sequence: CASSLQGEVTEAFF.

The J gene is TRBJ2-2, the V gene TRBV5-1, with 13 bases that match TRBD2. Germline CDR1 SGHRS, CDR2 YFSETQ. The length of the CDR3 is 17 residues. V lost 5 bases and J lost 4; bases outside the gene matches: 8. DNA of the CDR3: TGCGCCAGCAGACCACTAGCGGGGGGGCCTCCCACCGGGGAGCTGTTTTTT. Translating gives CASRPLAGGPPTGELFF. The variable domain in full, completed from reference TRBV5-1 and TRBJ2-2, reads KAGVTQTPRYLIKTRGQQVTLSCSPISGHRSVSWYQQTPGQGLQFLFEYFSETQRNKGNFPGRFSGRQFSNSRSEMNVSTLELGDSALYLCASRPLAGGPPTGELFFGEGSRLTVL.

The rearrangement joins TRBV15 to TRBJ1-5, with 7 bases fitting TRBD1. Germline CDR1 is LNHNV and CDR2 is YYDKDF (reference sequence). This CDR3 contains 15 residues. J lost 4 bases, V lost 3 bases, and 6 bases had no gene match. CDR3 protein: CATSRTGLANQPQHF. As DNA, the CDR3 is TGTGCCACCAGCAGGACAGGGCTGGCAAATCAGCCCCAGCATTTT. The variable domain in full, completed from reference TRBV15 and TRBJ1-5, reads DAMVIQNPRYQVTQFGKPVTLSCSQTLNHNVMYWYQQKSSQAPKLLFHYYDKDFNNEADTPDNFQSRRPNTSFCFLDIRSPGLGDTAMYLCATSRTGLANQPQHFGDGTRLSIL.

V usage is TRBV30 and J usage is TRBJ2-7; a possible D gene is TRBD2 (5 bases). Germline assignment: CDR1 GTSNPN and CDR2 SVGIG (reference sequence). The CDR3 spans 14 residues. V was cut by 0 bases and J by 4 bases, with 13 bases left in between. The CDR3 loop is CAWSVPGMLYEQYF. CDR3 DNA sequence: TGTGCCTGGAGTGTACCCGGGATGTTATACGAGCAGTACTTC.

This clonotype was found a few times. This rearrangement joins TRBV10-3 to TRBJ1-5; no clear D gene. Germline V gives CDR1 ENHRY, CDR2 SYGVKD. Trimming left V 3 bases short and J 4 bases short, with 10 bases between. This CDR3 comprises 14 residues. In nucleotides, the CDR3 is TGTGCCATCAGTGACTCGAGGTGGAATCAGCCCCAGCATTTT. Its translation is CAISDSRWNQPQHF.

The rearrangement uses TRBV12-3 or TRBV12-4 and TRBJ2-1; 9 nucleotides align to TRBD1. With V trimmed by 6 bases and J by 10 bases, 7 bases remained unmatched. This CDR3 comprises 13 residues. The CDR3, as DNA: TGTGCCAGCAGCCGGACAGGGGAGTTCGAGCAGTTCTTC. It codes for CASSRTGEFEQFF.

This clonotype was observed a handful of times. This sequence joins TRBV11-2 and TRBJ2-2, with D possibly called TRBD1 or TRBD2 (5 bases each). Trimming left V 6 bases short and J 3 bases short, with 20 bases between. The germline gives CDR1 SGHAT, CDR2 FQNNGV. The CDR3 consists of 17 residues. In nucleotides, the CDR3 is TGTGCCAGCAGGTTAAGCCTGCCCGGGGCCCACACCGGGGAGCTGTTTTTT. Amino acids: CASRLSLPGAHTGELFF.

This clonotype was counted ten times or more. The chain recombines TRBV20-1 with TRBJ2-3; 12 nucleotides agree with TRBD2. Germline V CDR1 and CDR2: DFQATT, SNEGSKA (reference sequence). The CDR3 runs 14 residues. V dropped 4 bases and J dropped 4; count of bases not matched to a gene: 3. DNA for the CDR3: TGCAGTGCTATAGGACTAGCGGGACCAGATACGCAGTATTTT. This sequence encodes CSAIGLAGPDTQYF.

The J gene is TRBJ2-1, the V gene TRBV12-3 or TRBV12-4, with D perhaps TRBD1 (6 bases). Deletions cut 7 bases from V and 5 bases from J, with 12 bases between. The CDR3 has 13 amino acids. The CDR3 spells CASMTWTDNEQFF. The CDR3 nucleotides are TGTGCCAGCATGACCTGGACAGACAATGAGCAGTTCTTC.